This T cell receptor (beta chain) was obtained from a study of blood T cells in healthy people across ages. Broader study findings: The study found TCR beta diversity correlated strongly with naive T cell percentage. Lack of knowledge of donor CMV status possibly confounded expanded clonotype changes.

Primed by a sample-barcoded 5' primer and a J-beta primer mix, a second PCR proceeded for about 6 to 12 cycles. TCRdb recomputed calls from the 5' RACE reads with MiXCR, one row per CDR3 protein. The sample yields some 850,000 distinct CDR3 sequences, more than 25% seen once. This clonotype was seen only a few times. The antigen remains undetermined. The germline CDR1 and CDR2 sequences are MDHEN and SYDVKM. The CDR3 extends over 14 amino acids. The same data also contributed to another study, on T cells of mothers and their children. That publication notes: About 6 children and their three healthy Caucasian mothers were the donors. Using 1.5 ug per 15 ul, all extracted RNA underwent cDNA synthesis.

This receptor was obtained from a boy younger than 18 in good health. Sequenced sample: blood. This chain connects TRBV28 to TRBJ2-1; D might be TRBD2 (6 bases). The J call is uncertain, as TRBJ2-7 better fits the DNA end. This chain's CDR3 is CASSSGTPLYEQYF. In DNA, the CDR3 is TGTGCCAGCAGTTCCGGGACTCCCCTCTACGAGCAGTACTTC.